This note documents a single T cell receptor beta chain sequence. The antigen is not known. Trimming cost V 6 bases and J 5 bases; bases outside gene matches: 7. The CDR3 extends over 14 amino acids. CDR1 and CDR2 (germline): MNHNY, SVGAGI (reference sequence). The data derive from a study of CD8+ T cells in alopecia areata. Points from the study as a whole: Possibly as an HLA-related effect, TCR sharing across patients appeared less clear than in mice. Lesional scalp, especially alopecia totalis/universalis, showed higher clonality than normal scalp.

RNA, once extracted, was reverse transcribed into cDNA for use as the sequencing template. Using immunoSEQ multiplex PCR, the repertoire was profiled, and TCRdb retains in-frame clones only, with some absent. The data show some 120,000 clones, 47% seen once. The origin of this receptor is a human donor with alopecia areata. V is TRBV6-6 and J is TRBJ1-5; TRBD1 matches at 7 bases. What was sequenced was NKG2D-low CD8+ T cells sorted from blood. The CDR3 DNA reads TGTGCCAGCAGCGAGAGGGACAGCCATCAGCCCCAGCATTTT. Encoded protein: CASSERDSHQPQHF.